This entry concerns a single T cell receptor beta chain. This clonotype appeared once. There is no known antigen for this receptor. The germline gene is not matched at one end of the junction; a read error may be the cause. This specimen belongs to a study of glioma-infiltrating T cells (dated by TCRdb to the mid-2010s). Broadly, across the study: Low-grade gliomas were WHO grade II oligodendrogliomas or astrocytomas, and glioblastomas were WHO grade IV tumors sampled at initial rather than recurrent diagnosis. To measure divergence between tissue and blood T-cell populations, each tissue-infiltrating repertoire was compared with the peripheral blood repertoire of the same patient. The paired cohort comprised three low-grade glioma patients, several primary glioblastoma patients and three non-glioma patients contributing non-neoplastic brain tissue. Glioma patients received dexamethasone for six or fewer days before surgery. The sequencing target for blood libraries was about 4- to 11-fold coverage of around 1 million peripheral T cells. The study sequenced TCR alpha- and beta-chain repertoires from glioma tissue, from non-neoplastic brain tissue and from matched peripheral blood mononuclear cells.

Overall study results and their limits: Small numbers underpinned the group comparisons: roughly 8 glioblastoma patients, three low-grade glioma patients and three non-neoplastic patients. VJ-independent divergence between tissue and blood was lower than expected in non-neoplastic patients but higher than expected in all gliomas, particularly low-grade gliomas. Only a very small number of CDR3 sequences turned up in both tissue and blood, a result put down to high CDR3 diversity combined with limited sampling. A signature set of shared blood CDR3 motifs marked patients with low tissue-blood divergence and was depleted in highly divergent patients.

Immediately after resection, surgical brain or tumor specimens were cryofrozen in liquid nitrogen, with peripheral blood cells collected concurrently. TCR alpha and beta CDR3 regions were amplified with the iRepertoire nested amplicon-rescue multiplex PCR (arm-PCR) platform from RNA. For one-step reverse transcription and amplification, about 90-400 ng of tissue mRNA or PBMC total RNA was used as input. Following bead purification, Illumina adapters were added by a secondary multiplex PCR, and libraries between 200 and 400 bp were gel-purified. The libraries contained internal 6-nucleotide barcodes that were used for demultiplexing. Libraries were sequenced on an Illumina MiSeq with 2x220 or 2x250 nucleotide paired-end reads. In the source study's methods: Paired reads were merged using FLASH 1.2.11 and were aligned to the GRCh37 human genome using BWA-MEM, after which TRA and TRB reads were extracted. V and J assignment used an IMGT-derived reference of cassette sequences and CDR3 motifs that included pseudogenes. Reads were translated in three frames, and productive CDR3s were defined by a C…FGXG motif without stop codons. Unique combinations of V-J cassette pair and CDR3 amino acid sequence were defined as clonotypes. Filtering of reads was based on Hamming distance, with the threshold set by the sequence error rate of each sample in mapped regions. TCRdb redid the processing of the public reads, applying fastp at Q25 and MiXCR, and retained in-frame beta chains. Duplicate CDR3 protein sequences are folded into a single record with the most common DNA and genes. The V and J calls reflect TCRdb's pipeline rather than the authors' work. This sample lists roughly 350,000 distinct CDR3 sequences; roughly 41% were detected once. The ten largest clonotypes hold around 12% of the sample.

Its CDR3 holds 11 amino acids, cysteine through phenylalanine. Solely the CDR3 DNA is kept, with 33 bases framed from the first base. The receptor's source is a human donor with low-grade glioma or glioblastoma, undergoing nonglioma brain surgery, or in good health (not recorded which). Recombination joined TRBV12-3 or TRBV12-4 with TRBJ1-1; the D gene lacks a confident call. The source material was glioma tissue, nonneoplastic brain tissue, or PBMCs (not recorded which). CDR3 region: CASSPNTKAFF. The DNA is as follows: TGTGCCAGCAGTCCAAACACTAAAGCTTTCTTT.